The subject of this entry is one T cell receptor (beta chain). Its cognate antigen is unknown. A single base separates this from a much larger clone, so it may be a read error. Germline lookup yields CDR1 MNHNY and CDR2 SVGAGI (reference sequence). The length of the CDR3 is 11 residues. The data belong to a study of tumor-infiltrating lymphocytes in primary liver carcinoma. TCR beta cDNA was made from 400 to 500 ng total RNA with a constant-region primer. A slightly modified ARM-PCR protocol with three nested multiplex PCR rounds produced these TCR beta libraries. Investigators reported that the first two PCR rounds, at approximately 11 cycles each, used TRBV1-TRBV30 forward primers with a C-beta reverse primer. TCRdb re-called the multiplex PCR reads with MiXCR, one entry per CDR3 protein. The sample lists 300,000 to 350,000 distinct CDR3 sequences; more than 55% were seen once. General observations from the study: Overlap in tumor-adjacent and tumor-blood pairs fell below that of tumor region pairs.

Germline DNA was also extracted, and blood RNA derived from unsorted whole blood. The study enrolled treatment-naive patients with chronic HBV infection. Sequenced: peripheral blood. This TCR derives from a woman younger than 45 with primary liver carcinoma and hepatitis B virus infection. V is TRBV6-6 and J is TRBJ2-1, with D possibly TRBD2 on 5 matching bases. CDR3 bases: TGTGCCGGCAGCGGCATCGGAGAGCAGTTCTTC. Translation: CAGSGIGEQFF.